This TCR beta chain was captured in a study of long-term antiretroviral therapy in people with HIV. The study, taken as a whole, reports: Every time point showed a repertoire led by clones expanded before ART.

It was version v3.0 of the immunoSEQ assay that was run at survey level. TCRdb's table, derived via immunoSEQ multiplex PCR, lists solely in-frame clones and lacks some. The sample has about 22,000 clones, under 90% seen once. In the case of this clone: Its antigen is currently unknown. An end of the junction does not agree with germline; a read error may underlie this.

Germline V lookup: CDR1 SSHAT, CDR2 FNYEAQ (reference sequence). This CDR3 is 15 amino acids long. Source: unsorted PBMCs, taken 0.5 years before starting antiretroviral therapy. V usage is TRBV7-7 and J usage is TRBJ2-5, with D perhaps matching TRBD1 (6 bases). The receptor's source is a man aged 40-50 years with HIV. For the CDR3, the DNA is TGTGCTAGCAGCTTAGCGCACAGGGCTGGGGAGACCCAGTACTTC. Its protein is CASSLAHRAGETQYF.